The rows below give T cell receptor beta chains drawn from one sample of a study of T-cell memory formation after mild COVID-19. MiXCR, applied by TCRdb to the 5' RACE reads, yields one record per CDR3 protein. The sample yields roughly 50,000 distinct CDR3 sequences, 12% seen once. Sequencing used PBMCs or a T cell subset sorted from them (not recorded which). The origin of the receptors is a man aged 18 to 29 who had mild COVID-19 (a few samples of this study predate the infection). Cell type and time point are not known. CDR3s leave out the opening cysteine and the closing phenylalanine or tryptophan.

V gene	CDR3 length	J gene	CDR3 protein
TRBV18	11	TRBJ2-3	ASSPPSTDTQY
TRBV12-3/TRBV12-4	9	TRBJ1-1	ASSLGPKAF
TRBV12-3/TRBV12-4	9	TRBJ2-7	ASSSGHEQY
TRBV18	13	TRBJ2-2	ASSPQGFSTGELF
TRBV4-1	15	TRBJ2-7	ASSQDYYGSAIYEQY
TRBV11-2	14	TRBJ2-5	ASSLGTGQMLGTQY
TRBV6-1	13	TRBJ2-1	ASSFERGGRNEQF
TRBV11-2	12	TRBJ2-7	ASSLVEGRGEQY
TRBV11-2	14	TRBJ2-3	ASSPPAGGPPDTQY
TRBV11-2	13	TRBJ2-1	ASSLVGLASNEQF
TRBV9	12	TRBJ2-1	ASSGSGGYNEQF
TRBV6-6	12	TRBJ2-3	ASRLLGAADTQY
TRBV4-2	15	TRBJ2-6	ASSPGGSSSGANVLT
TRBV6-2/TRBV6-3	11	TRBJ2-1	ASSYDSYNEQF
TRBV5-1	13	TRBJ2-7	ASSLGATATYEQY
TRBV6-2/TRBV6-3	14	TRBJ2-5	ASSSTSGGLQETQY
TRBV20-1	9	TRBJ1-2	SAPDNYGYT
TRBV24-1	13	TRBJ2-4	ATSDPKGVGDIQY
TRBV7-2	12	TRBJ1-2	ASSSKTGGYGYT
TRBV5-1	13	TRBJ2-2	ASSETGGGTGELF
TRBV20-1	11	TRBJ2-5	SAGAGGPETQY
TRBV7-2	11	TRBJ1-6	ASTDRFVSPLH
TRBV7-7	13	TRBJ1-4	ASSLGQAGGEKLF
TRBV5-1	10	TRBJ2-7	ASSLQAGPWH